Listed here are 10 T cell receptor beta chains from one sample, sequenced in a study of blood T cell repertoires in COVID-19. Using immunoSEQ multiplex PCR, the repertoire was profiled, and TCRdb retains in-frame clones only, with some absent. The repertoire holds 200,000 to 300,000 clones, around four fifths seen once, with 4% to 4.5% in the top ten. The sample was peripheral blood. These receptor sequences come from a man aged 55 to 70 with acute or convalescent COVID-19.

This chain connects TRBV7-2 to TRBJ2-7, with D possibly TRBD2 on 6 matching bases. The V gene lost 5 bases and the J gene lost 2 bases, with 19 bases spanning the gap. CDR3 size: 16 residues. Germline CDR1 and CDR2: SGHTA and FQGNSA. Here the CDR3 reads CASSPQSGGTTYEQYF. The DNA for the CDR3 is TGTGCCAGCAGCCCCCAATCGGGCGGGACGACCTACGAGCAGTACTTC.

CDR3 DNA: TGTGCCAGCAGCCTCGAGCGCTATGAGCAGTTCTTC. Protein product: CASSLERYEQFF. The chain recombines TRBV7-2 with TRBJ2-1; no reliable D call. Germline-derived CDR1 and CDR2 are SGHTA and FQGNSA. Trimming cost V 5 bases and J 8 bases, with 10 bases left between them. This CDR3 is built from 12 residues.

The chain is built from TRBV18 and TRBJ2-5, with D perhaps TRBD2 (5 bases). The germline CDR1 and CDR2 sequences are KGHSH and LQKENI. The CDR3 has 13 amino acids. The ends were cut back, 2 bases at V and 2 bases at J, with 6 bases in the middle. CDR3 sequence: CASSPWEQETQYF. The CDR3 DNA is TGTGCCAGCTCACCATGGGAGCAAGAGACCCAGTACTTC.

This sequence joins TRBV4-2 and TRBJ2-2; TRBD2 aligns across 9 bases. Losses at the gene ends were 5 bases for V and 0 bases for J; bases not matched to a gene: 10. CDR1 and CDR2 (germline): LGHNA, YNFKEQ. This CDR3 is 18 amino acids long. For the CDR3, the DNA is TGTGCCAGCAGCTTCCTTAGAGGCGGGGGGGCGAACACCGGGGAGCTGTTTTTT. Protein: CASSFLRGGGANTGELFF.

This clone was seen a single time. The CDR3 loop is CASSETEMNTEAFF. The CDR3 DNA reads TGTGCCAGCAGTGAAACAGAAATGAACACTGAAGCTTTCTTT. The chain carries TRBV6-1 and TRBJ1-1; D remains unclear. Per germline, CDR1 MNHNS and CDR2 SASEGT. V was cut by 2 bases and J by 0 bases, with 7 bases left in between. The CDR3 is made up of 14 amino acids.

A single count supports this clone. The sample holds other DNA sequences that translate to the same CDR3. CDR3 protein: CASSIKLNYGYTF. CDR3 nucleotides: TGTGCCAGTAGTATAAAACTTAACTATGGCTACACCTTC. The V call is TRBV19, the J call TRBJ1-2, with D unclear. V dropped 2 bases and J dropped 1 base, with 5 bases sitting between them. Germline lookup yields CDR1 LNHDA and CDR2 SQIVND (reference sequence). The CDR3 covers 13 residues.

This clone is a singleton in its sample. Mismatch with germline at one junction end may stem from a read error. This chain's CDR3 is CASSALLRKTVF. The CDR3 bases are TGTGCCAGCAGCGCACTTCTCCGAAAAACTGTTTTT. The chain employs TRBV7-3 and TRBJ1-4; the D is unclear. Germline values: CDR1 SGHTA, CDR2 FQGTGA. The CDR3 loop spans 12 amino acids.

The chain uses TRBV19 and TRBJ2-5; the match to TRBD1 covers 8 bases. Germline V gene lookup returns CDR1 LNHDA and CDR2 SQIVND (reference sequence). This CDR3 has 16 residues. The junction had 10 bases not matched to a gene; V was cut back by 6 bases and J by 1 base. The CDR3 DNA is TGTGCCAGTAGGGGCCCGACAGGGGCGATCCAAGAGACCCAGTACTTC. It specifies CASRGPTGAIQETQYF.

The rearrangement uses TRBV6-5 and TRBJ1-1; D is unclear. This CDR3 has 15 amino acids. With 2 bases removed from V and 1 base from J, the gap between germline ends came to 11 bases. Looked up from germline, CDR1 is MNHEY and CDR2 is SVGAGI. The CDR3 reads CASSYDTRANTEAFF. CDR3 bases: TGTGCCAGCAGTTACGACACCAGAGCGAACACTGAAGCTTTCTTT.

The chain joins TRBV3-1 (or the pseudogene TRBV3-2) to TRBJ1-1, with a possible D match to TRBD1 (5 bases). Germline V gives CDR1 LGHDT, CDR2 YNNKEL (reference sequence). V was cut by 1 base and J by 5 bases, with 11 bases left in between. This CDR3 has 14 residues. The CDR3 bases are TGTGCCAGCAGCCAAGGGAGGGGATGGACTGAAGCTTTCTTT. Protein product: CASSQGRGWTEAFF.